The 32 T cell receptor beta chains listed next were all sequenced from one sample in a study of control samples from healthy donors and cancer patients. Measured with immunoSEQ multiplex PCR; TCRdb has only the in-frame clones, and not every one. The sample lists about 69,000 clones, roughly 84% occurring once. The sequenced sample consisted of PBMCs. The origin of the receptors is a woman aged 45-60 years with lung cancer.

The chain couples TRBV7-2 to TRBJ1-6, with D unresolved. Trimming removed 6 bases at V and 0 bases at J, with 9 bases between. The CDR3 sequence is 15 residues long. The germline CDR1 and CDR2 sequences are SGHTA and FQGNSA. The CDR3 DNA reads TGTGCCAGCAGTCCCGTGATCTCCTATAATTCACCCCTCCACTTT. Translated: CASSPVISYNSPLHF.

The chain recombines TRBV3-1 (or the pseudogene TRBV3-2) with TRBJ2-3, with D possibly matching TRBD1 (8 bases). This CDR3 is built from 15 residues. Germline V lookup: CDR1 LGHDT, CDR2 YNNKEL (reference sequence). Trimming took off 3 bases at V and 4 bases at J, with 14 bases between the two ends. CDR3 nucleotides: TGTGCCAGCAGCCAGGACAGGGCGGGAGCAGATACGCAGTATTTT. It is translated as CASSQDRAGADTQYF.

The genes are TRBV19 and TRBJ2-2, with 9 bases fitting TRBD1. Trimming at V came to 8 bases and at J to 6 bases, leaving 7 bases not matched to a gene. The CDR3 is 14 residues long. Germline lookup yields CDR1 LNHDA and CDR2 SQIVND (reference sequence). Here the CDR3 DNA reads TGTGCCAGTTCCGGGACAGGGAAGGCCGGGGAGCTGTTTTTT. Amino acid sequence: CASSGTGKAGELFF.

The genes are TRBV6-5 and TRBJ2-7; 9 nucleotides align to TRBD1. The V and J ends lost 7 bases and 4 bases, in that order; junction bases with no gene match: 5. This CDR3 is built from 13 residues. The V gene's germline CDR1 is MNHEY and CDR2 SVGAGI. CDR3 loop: CASNKGQGYEQYF. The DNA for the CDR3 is TGTGCCAGCAACAAGGGACAGGGTTACGAGCAGTACTTC.

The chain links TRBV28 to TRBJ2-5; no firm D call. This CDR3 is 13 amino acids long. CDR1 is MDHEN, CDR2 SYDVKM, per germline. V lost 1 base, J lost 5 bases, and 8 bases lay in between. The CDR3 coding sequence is TGTGCCAGCAGTTTATCGGTAGCTGAGACCCAGTACTTC. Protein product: CASSLSVAETQYF.

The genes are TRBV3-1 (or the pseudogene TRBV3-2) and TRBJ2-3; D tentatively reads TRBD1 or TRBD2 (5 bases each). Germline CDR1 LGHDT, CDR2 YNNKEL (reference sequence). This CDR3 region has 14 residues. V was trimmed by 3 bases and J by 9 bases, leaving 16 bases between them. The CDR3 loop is CASSQPGPAATQYF. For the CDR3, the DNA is TGTGCCAGCAGCCAGCCGGGACCCGCAGCGACGCAGTATTTT.

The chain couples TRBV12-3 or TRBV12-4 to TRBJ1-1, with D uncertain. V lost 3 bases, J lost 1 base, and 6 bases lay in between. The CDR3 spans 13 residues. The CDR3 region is CASSFTRNTEAFF. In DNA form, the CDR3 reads TGTGCCAGCAGTTTCACAAGGAACACTGAAGCTTTCTTT.

CDR3: CASSIQPGHRGHSGNTIYF. CDR3 bases: TGTGCCAGTAGTATCCAACCGGGACACAGGGGCCACTCTGGAAACACCATATATTTT. The chain recombines TRBV19 with TRBJ1-3; TRBD1 agrees at 7 bases. This CDR3 has 19 amino acids. Germline V gene lookup returns CDR1 LNHDA and CDR2 SQIVND (reference sequence). The V gene end was trimmed by 3 bases and the J gene end by 0 bases; junction bases not matched to a gene: 14.

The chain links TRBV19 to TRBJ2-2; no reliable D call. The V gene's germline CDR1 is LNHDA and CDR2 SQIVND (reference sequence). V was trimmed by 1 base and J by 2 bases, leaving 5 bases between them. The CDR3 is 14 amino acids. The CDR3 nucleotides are TGTGCCAGTAGTATAGCACCTAACACCGGGGAGCTGTTTTTT. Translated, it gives CASSIAPNTGELFF.

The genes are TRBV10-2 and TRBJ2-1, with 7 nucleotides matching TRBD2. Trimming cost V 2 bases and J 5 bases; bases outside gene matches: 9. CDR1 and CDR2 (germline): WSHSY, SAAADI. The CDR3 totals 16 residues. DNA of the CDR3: TGCGCCAGCAGTGAGCACGACGGGGGGTATGACAATGAGCAGTTCTTC. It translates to CASSEHDGGYDNEQFF.

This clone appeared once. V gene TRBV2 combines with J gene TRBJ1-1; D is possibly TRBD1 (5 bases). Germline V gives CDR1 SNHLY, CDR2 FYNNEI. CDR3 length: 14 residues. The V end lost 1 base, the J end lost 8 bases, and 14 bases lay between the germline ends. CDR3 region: CASSEVQGRVEAFF. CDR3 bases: TGTGCCAGCAGTGAAGTTCAGGGACGAGTAGAAGCTTTCTTT.

The CDR3 region is CASSKEGNQPQHF. CDR3 nucleotide sequence: TGTGCCAGCTCCAAGGAAGGTAATCAGCCCCAGCATTTT. The rearrangement links TRBV18 to TRBJ1-5; D gene ambiguous. Germline-derived CDR1 and CDR2 are KGHSH and LQKENI. V was trimmed by 6 bases and J by 4 bases, leaving 10 bases between them. This CDR3 is built from 13 residues.

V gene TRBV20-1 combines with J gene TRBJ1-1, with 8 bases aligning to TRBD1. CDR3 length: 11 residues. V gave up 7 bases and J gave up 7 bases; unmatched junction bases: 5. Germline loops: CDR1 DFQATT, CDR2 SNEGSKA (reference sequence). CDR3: CSEDRDNEAFF. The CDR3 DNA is TGCAGTGAGGACAGGGATAATGAAGCTTTCTTT.

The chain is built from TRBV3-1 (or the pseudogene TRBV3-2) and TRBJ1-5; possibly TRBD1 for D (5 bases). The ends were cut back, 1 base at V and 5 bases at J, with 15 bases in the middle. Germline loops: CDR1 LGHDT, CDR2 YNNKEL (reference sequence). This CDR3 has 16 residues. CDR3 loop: CASSQGAGLRYQPQHF. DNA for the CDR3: TGTGCCAGCAGCCAAGGGGCAGGGCTACGTTATCAGCCCCAGCATTTT.

CDR3 sequence reads: CASSLAGTGAVYEQFF. CDR3 DNA: TGTGCCAGCAGCTTGGCCGGGACAGGGGCTGTATATGAGCAGTTCTTC. V gene TRBV5-5 combines with J gene TRBJ2-1; 10 bases line up with TRBD1. V trimming: 0 bases; J trimming: 8 bases; junction bases outside the gene matches: 8. The CDR3 totals 16 residues. Per the germline V gene, CDR1 is SGHKS and CDR2 is YYEKEE (reference sequence).

The CDR3 DNA reads as TGTGCCAGCAGCTTGGGACTCGTCGACCTTGGGTCAGATACGCAGTATTTT. Residues: CASSLGLVDLGSDTQYF. This chain joins TRBV5-8 and TRBJ2-3; D uncertain. V shed 0 bases and J shed 4 bases, with 18 bases lying between them. In germline, CDR1 is SGHTS, CDR2 YDEGEE. The CDR3 sequence is 17 residues long.

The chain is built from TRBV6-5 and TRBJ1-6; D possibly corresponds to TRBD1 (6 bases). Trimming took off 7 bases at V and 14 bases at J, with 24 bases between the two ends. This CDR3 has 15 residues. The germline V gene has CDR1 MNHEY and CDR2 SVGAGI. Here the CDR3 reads CASIPGSTGSRSLHF. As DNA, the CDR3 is TGTGCCAGCATCCCGGGGAGTACAGGGTCTCGATCCCTCCACTTT.

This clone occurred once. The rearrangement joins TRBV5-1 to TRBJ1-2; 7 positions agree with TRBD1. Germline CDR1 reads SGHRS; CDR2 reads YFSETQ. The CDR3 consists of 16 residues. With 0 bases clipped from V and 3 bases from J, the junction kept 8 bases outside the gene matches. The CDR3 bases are TGCGCCAGCAGCTTGGGCCAGGGGGGAGACTACTATGGCTACACCTTC. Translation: CASSLGQGGDYYGYTF.

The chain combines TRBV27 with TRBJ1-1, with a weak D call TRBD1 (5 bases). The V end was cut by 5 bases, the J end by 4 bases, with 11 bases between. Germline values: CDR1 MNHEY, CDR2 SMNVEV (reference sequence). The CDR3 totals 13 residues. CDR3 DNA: TGTGCCAGCAGTCGGGGACCGGGCACTGAAGCTTTCTTT. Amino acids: CASSRGPGTEAFF.

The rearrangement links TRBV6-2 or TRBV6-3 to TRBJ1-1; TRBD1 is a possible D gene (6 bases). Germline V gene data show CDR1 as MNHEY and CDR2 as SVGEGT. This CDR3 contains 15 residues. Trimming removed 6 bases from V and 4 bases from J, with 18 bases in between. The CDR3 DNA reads TGTGCCAGCAGCCCCAGGGGCAGGGGTCTCACTGAAGCTTTCTTT. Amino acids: CASSPRGRGLTEAFF.

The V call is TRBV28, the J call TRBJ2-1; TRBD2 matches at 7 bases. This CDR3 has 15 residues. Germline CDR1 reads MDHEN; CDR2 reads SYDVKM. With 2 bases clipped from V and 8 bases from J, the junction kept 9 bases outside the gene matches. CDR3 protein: CASSLAGVLGDEQFF. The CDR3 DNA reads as TGTGCCAGCAGTTTAGCGGGGGTTTTAGGCGATGAGCAGTTCTTC.

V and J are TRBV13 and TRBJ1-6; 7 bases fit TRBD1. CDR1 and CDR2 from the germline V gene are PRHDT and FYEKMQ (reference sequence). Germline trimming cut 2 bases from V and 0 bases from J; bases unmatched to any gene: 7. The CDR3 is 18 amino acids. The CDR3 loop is CASSLWTGSSSYNSPLHF. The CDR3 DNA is TGTGCCAGCAGCTTATGGACAGGATCCAGCTCCTATAATTCACCCCTCCACTTT.

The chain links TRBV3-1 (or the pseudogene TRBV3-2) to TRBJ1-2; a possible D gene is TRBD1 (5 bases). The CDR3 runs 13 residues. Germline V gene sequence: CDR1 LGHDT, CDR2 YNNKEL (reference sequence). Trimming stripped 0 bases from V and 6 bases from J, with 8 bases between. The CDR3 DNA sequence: TGTGCCAGCAGCCAAGAGGGAGGGGATGGCTACACCTTC. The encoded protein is CASSQEGGDGYTF.

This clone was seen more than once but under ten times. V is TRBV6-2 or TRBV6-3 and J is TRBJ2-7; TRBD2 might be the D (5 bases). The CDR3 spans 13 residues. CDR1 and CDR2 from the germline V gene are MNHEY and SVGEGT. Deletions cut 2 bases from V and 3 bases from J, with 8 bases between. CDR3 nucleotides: TGTGCCAGCAGTTACGAAGGGAGCTACGAGCAGTACTTC. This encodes CASSYEGSYEQYF.

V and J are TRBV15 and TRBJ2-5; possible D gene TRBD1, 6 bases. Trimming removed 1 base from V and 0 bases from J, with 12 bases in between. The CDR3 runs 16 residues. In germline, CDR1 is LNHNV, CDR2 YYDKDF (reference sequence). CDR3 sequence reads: CATSRGGRGYQETQYF. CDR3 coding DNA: TGTGCCACCAGCAGAGGGGGAAGGGGGTACCAAGAGACCCAGTACTTC.

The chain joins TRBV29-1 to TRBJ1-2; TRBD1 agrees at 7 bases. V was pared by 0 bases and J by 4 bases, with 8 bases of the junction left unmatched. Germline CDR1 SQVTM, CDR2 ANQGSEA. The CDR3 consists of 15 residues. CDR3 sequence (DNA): TGCAGCGTTGAAGAGGGGGGACAGAAAGTCTATGGCTACACCTTC. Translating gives CSVEEGGQKVYGYTF. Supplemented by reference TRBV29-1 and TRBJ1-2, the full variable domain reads SAVISQKPSRDICQRGTSLTIQCQVDSQVTMMFWYRQQPGQSLTLIATANQGSEATYESGFVIDKFPISRPNLTFSTLTVSNMSPEDSSIYLCSVEEGGQKVYGYTFGSGTRLTVV.

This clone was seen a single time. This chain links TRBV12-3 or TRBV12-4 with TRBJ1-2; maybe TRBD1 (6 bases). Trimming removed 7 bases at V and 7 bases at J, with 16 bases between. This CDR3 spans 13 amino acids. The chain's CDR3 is CASTVTRGGGYTF. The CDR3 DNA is TGTGCCAGCACCGTTACCAGGGGTGGTGGCTACACCTTC.

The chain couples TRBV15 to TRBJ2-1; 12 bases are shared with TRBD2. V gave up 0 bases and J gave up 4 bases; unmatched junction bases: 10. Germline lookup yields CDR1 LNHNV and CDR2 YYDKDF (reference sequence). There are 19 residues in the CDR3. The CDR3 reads CATSRDGASGGARYNEQFF. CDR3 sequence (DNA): TGTGCCACCAGCAGAGATGGGGCTAGCGGGGGGGCCAGGTACAATGAGCAGTTCTTC. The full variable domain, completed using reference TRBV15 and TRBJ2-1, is DAMVIQNPRYQVTQFGKPVTLSCSQTLNHNVMYWYQQKSSQAPKLLFHYYDKDFNNEADTPDNFQSRRPNTSFCFLDIRSPGLGDTAMYLCATSRDGASGGARYNEQFFGPGTRLTVL.

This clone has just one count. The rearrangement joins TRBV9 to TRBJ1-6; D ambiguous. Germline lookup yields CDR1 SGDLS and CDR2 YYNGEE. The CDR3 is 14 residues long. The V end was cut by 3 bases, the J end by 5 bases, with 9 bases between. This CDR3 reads CASSARADNSPLHF. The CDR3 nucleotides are TGTGCCAGCAGCGCCCGGGCCGATAATTCACCCCTCCACTTT.

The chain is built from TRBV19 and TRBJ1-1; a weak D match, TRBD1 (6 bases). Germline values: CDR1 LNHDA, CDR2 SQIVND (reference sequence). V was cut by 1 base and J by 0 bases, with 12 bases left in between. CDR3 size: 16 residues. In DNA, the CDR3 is TGTGCCAGTAGTATAGTGGACAGCCTCATGAACACTGAAGCTTTCTTT. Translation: CASSIVDSLMNTEAFF.

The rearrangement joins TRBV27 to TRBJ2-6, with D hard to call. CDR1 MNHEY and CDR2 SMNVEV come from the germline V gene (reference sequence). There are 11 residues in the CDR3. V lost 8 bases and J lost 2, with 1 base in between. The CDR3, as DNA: TGTGCCAGCGCTGGGGCCAACGTCCTGACTTTC. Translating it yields CASAGANVLTF.

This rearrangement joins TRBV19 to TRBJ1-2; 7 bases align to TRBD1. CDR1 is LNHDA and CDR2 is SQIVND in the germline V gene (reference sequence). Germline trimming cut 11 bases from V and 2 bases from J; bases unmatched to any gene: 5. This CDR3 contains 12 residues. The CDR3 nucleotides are TGTGCCTGTAAACAGGGGAACTATGGCTACACCTTC. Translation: CACKQGNYGYTF.